The source of this T cell receptor (beta chain) is a study of blood T cell repertoires in COVID-19. For the study at large: Samples representing acute and convalescent COVID-19 were sourced from the United States, Italy and Spain.

Trimming took 3 bases from V and 2 from J, leaving 12 bases between them. Germline loops: CDR1 SGHTS, CDR2 YDEGEE. This CDR3 spans 14 amino acids. Original handling: How many nucleated cells were present was estimated from reference gene primer amplification. Sequencing used immunoSEQ multiplex PCR; TCRdb keeps in-frame clones, though not all of them. The V and J calls and clone size come from that table; D and trimming were worked out from the DNA. The data hold under 200,000 clones, with 65% to 85% observed a single time. Study members were between roughly 18 and 89 years old and lived in roughly 24 US regions. Cohort allocation depended upon clinical history that participants reported.

The clonotype originates from a middle-aged woman with acute COVID-19. The chain carries TRBV5-8 and TRBJ2-7; D might be TRBD1 (5 bases). Sequencing was done on a sample of PBMCs or T cells enriched from blood (not recorded which). CDR3 amino acids: CASSSTGTTYEQYF. The CDR3 DNA reads TGTGCCAGCAGCTCCACAGGTACCACCTACGAGCAGTACTTC.